This TCR beta chain was sequenced for a study of T cell repertoires in cytomegalovirus infection (dated by TCRdb to the late 2010s). About the investigation overall: Recently identified HLA-C-restricted CMV epitopes, whose presentation resists viral immunomodulation, were targeted by peptide stimulations together with well-studied HLA-B-restricted epitopes. Donor HLA type was relevant to the analysis, as public TCR beta signatures indicated carriage of CMV infection together with the matching HLA type. The investigation overall reported the following: In both this cohort and an independent cohort of 350 to 400 donors, the cumulative frequency of public TCR beta family members distinguished carriers of CMV infection plus the relevant HLA type. In the ex vivo response, HLA-C-restricted CMV-specific TCR beta clonotypes were dominant, and in two of eight donors the single most frequent clonotype came from this HLA-C-restricted group.

Details on this clonotype: Its antigen is currently not known. No clone much larger than this one lies a single base away; base qualities are absent.

The junction shows trimming of 5 bases on V and 2 bases on J, plus 13 bases between the germline ends. There are 15 amino acids in the CDR3, from cysteine to phenylalanine inclusive. The only DNA kept is the CDR3, 45 bases in frame from the first base. From the germline V gene, CDR1 is SGHVS and CDR2 is FNYEAQ. The treatment or condition label, read with the paper, signifies: in vitro stimulation with specific CMV peptide epitopes to enrich CMV-specific T cells. The listed sequencing device is Illumina HiSeq 1500. TCRdb cleaned the public reads at Q25 with fastp, built clones with MiXCR and kept in-frame beta chains. Each entry is one CDR3 protein sequence, shown with its most common DNA and genes. This sample gives 140,000 to 150,000 distinct CDR3 sequences in total; 25% to 35% of them show up just once. The ten biggest clones cover roughly half of the sample.

Sequencing was performed on CD8+ T cells from cultured PBMCs, taken from culture after CMV antigen stimulation. The rearranged chain carries TRBV7-6 and TRBJ1-3; matching of 5 bases hints at TRBD1 as the D gene. The clonotype comes from a human donor in good health (CMV status not recorded). Some clones in this sample may be carry-over from other donors' samples. The CDR3 is CASSPGTAAGNTIYF. The nucleotides read TGTGCCAGCAGCCCCGGGACTGCCGCTGGAAACACCATATATTTT. The CDR3, completed at both ends by the reference TRBV7-6 and TRBJ1-3 genes, gives the full variable domain GAGVSQSPRYKVTKRGQDVALRCDPISGHVSLYWYRQALGQGPEFLTYFNYEAQQDKSGLPNDRFSAERPEGSISTLTIQRTEQRDSAMYRCASSPGTAAGNTIYFGEGSWLTVV.